This T cell receptor beta chain was sequenced for a study of T cell changes during pregnancy in multiple sclerosis. Clones were read by immunoSEQ multiplex PCR, and TCRdb kept only the in-frame ones, dropping some. The sample shows 75,000 to 85,000 clones, 90% to 95% of them seen only once. The sequence was obtained from a female donor with multiple sclerosis, enrolled in a pregnancy study. Source: peripheral blood, taken in the second trimester of pregnancy.

The DNA for the CDR3 is TGTGCCAGCAGCTTGGGAACGAGCGGGGGGGCCACAAATGAGCAGTTCTTC. Encoded protein: CASSLGTSGGATNEQFF. The rearrangement joins TRBV5-4 to TRBJ2-1; TRBD2 agrees at 10 bases. The germline V gene has CDR1 SGHNT and CDR2 YYREEE (reference sequence). V trimming: 0 bases; J trimming: 7 bases; junction bases outside the gene matches: 10. The CDR3 length is 17 residues. Drawing the rest from reference TRBV5-4 and TRBJ2-1, the complete variable domain is ETGVTQSPTHLIKTRGQQVTLRCSSQSGHNTVSWYQQALGQGPQFIFQYYREEENGRGNFPPRFSGLQFPNYSSELNVNALELDDSALYLCASSLGTSGGATNEQFFGPGTRLTVL.